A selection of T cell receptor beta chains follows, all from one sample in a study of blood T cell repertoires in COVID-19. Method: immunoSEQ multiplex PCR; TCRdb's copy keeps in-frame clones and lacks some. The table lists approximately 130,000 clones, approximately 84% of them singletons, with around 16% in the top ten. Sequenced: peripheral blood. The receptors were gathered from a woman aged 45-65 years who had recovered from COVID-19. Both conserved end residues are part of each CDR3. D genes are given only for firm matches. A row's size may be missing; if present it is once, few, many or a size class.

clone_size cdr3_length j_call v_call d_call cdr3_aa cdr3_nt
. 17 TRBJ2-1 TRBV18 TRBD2 CASSQIRGGGTYNEQFF TGTGCCAGCTCTCAAATCCGGGGCGGGGGGACCTACAATGAGCAGTTCTTC
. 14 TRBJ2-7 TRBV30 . CACLARGSSYEQYF TGTGCCTGCCTCGCGCGTGGTAGCTCCTACGAGCAGTACTTC
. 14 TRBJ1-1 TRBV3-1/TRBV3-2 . CASSHGVSGTEAFF TGTGCCAGCAGCCATGGTGTCTCCGGGACTGAAGCTTTCTTT
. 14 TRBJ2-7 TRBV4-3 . CASSQVATGTWQYF TGCGCCAGCAGCCAAGTGGCAACAGGTACTTGGCAGTACTTC
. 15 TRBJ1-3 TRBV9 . CASSVDHSSGNTIYF TGTGCCAGCAGCGTAGATCACAGTTCTGGAAACACCATATATTTT
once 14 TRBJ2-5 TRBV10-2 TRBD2 CASSWTSGGETQYF TGCGCCAGCAGTTGGACTAGCGGGGGAGAGACCCAGTACTTC
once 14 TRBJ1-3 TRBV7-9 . CASSHSDSPNTIYF TGTGCCAGCAGCCACTCGGACAGTCCAAACACCATATATTTT
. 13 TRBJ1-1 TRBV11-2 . CASSLGIQDEAFF TGTGCCAGCAGCTTAGGTATCCAGGATGAAGCTTTCTTT
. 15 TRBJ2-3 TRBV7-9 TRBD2 CASSFRRGSTDTQYF TGTGCCAGCAGCTTCCGGCGGGGGAGCACAGATACGCAGTATTTT
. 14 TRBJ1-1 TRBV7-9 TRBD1 CASSSLTGGTEAFF TGTGCCAGCAGCTCACTGACAGGGGGCACTGAAGCTTTCTTT
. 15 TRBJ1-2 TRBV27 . CASSKGWGGPYGYTF TGTGCCAGCAGTAAGGGATGGGGGGGACCCTATGGCTACACCTTC
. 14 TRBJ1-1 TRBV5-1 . CASRQQGRVSEAFF TGCGCCAGCAGGCAACAGGGACGGGTCTCTGAAGCTTTCTTT
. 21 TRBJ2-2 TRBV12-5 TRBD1 CASGLVPLGQGAKRRTGELFF TGTGCTAGTGGTTTGGTACCCTTAGGGCAGGGGGCGAAGAGAAGGACCGGGGAGCTGTTTTTT
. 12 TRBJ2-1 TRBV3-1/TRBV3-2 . CASSQETNEQFF TGTGCCAGCAGCCAAGAGACTAATGAGCAGTTCTTC
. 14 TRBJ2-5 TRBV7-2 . CASSLSSGEETQYF TGTGCCAGCAGCTTAAGTTCAGGGGAAGAGACCCAGTACTTC
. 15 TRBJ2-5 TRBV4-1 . CASSQASGGYWAQYF TGCGCCAGCAGCCAAGCCTCAGGGGGGTATTGGGCCCAGTACTTC
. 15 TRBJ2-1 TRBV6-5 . CASSYGQRSYNEQFF TGTGCCAGCAGTTACGGTCAGCGGAGTTACAATGAGCAGTTCTTC
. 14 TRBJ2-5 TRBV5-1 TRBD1 CASSERRGLETQYF TGCGCCAGCAGCGAACGCAGGGGGCTGGAGACCCAGTACTTC
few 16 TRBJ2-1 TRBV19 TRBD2 CASSDPGLAGYNEQFF TGTGCCAGTAGTGACCCGGGACTAGCGGGTTACAATGAGCAGTTCTTC
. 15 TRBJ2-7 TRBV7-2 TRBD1 CASSLKPGGSYEQYF TGTGCCAGCAGCTTAAAGCCAGGGGGATCCTACGAGCAGTACTTC
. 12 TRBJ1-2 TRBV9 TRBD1 CASQGTDYGYTF TGTGCCAGCCAGGGGACAGACTATGGCTACACCTTC